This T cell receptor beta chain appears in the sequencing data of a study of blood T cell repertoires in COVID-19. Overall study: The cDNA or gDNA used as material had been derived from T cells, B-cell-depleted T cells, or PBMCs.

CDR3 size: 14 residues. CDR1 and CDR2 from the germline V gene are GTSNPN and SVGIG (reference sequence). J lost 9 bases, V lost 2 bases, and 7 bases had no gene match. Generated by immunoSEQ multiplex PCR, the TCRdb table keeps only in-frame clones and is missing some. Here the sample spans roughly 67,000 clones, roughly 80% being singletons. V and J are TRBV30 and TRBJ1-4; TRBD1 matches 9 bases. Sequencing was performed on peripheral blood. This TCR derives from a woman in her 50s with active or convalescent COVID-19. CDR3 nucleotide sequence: TGTGCCTGGAGTCAACCGGGACAGGGAAAAAAACTGTTTTTT. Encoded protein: CAWSQPGQGKKLFF.